Listed below are T cell receptor beta chains from one sample, sequenced in a study of blood T cell repertoires in COVID-19. Profiling relied on immunoSEQ multiplex PCR, and the TCRdb table lists in-frame clones only, not all of them. The repertoire holds about 260,000 clones, with 83% as singletons. Specimen: peripheral blood. Receptors originate from a woman aged 50 to 60 who had recovered from COVID-19. Both conserved end residues are part of each CDR3. A D gene is named only where the DNA matches it firmly. Some rows mark clone size as missing; the rest say once, few, many or name a class of expanded clone.

V gene	D gene	J gene	clone size	CDR3 DNA	CDR3 protein
TRBV19	TRBD1	TRBJ1-2	.	TGTGCCGGGACAGGGGGCTATGGCTACACCTTC	CAGTGGYGYTF
TRBV3-1/TRBV3-2	TRBD1	TRBJ1-2	.	TGTGCCAGCAGCCAATGGGACAGTAACTATGGCTACACCTTC	CASSQWDSNYGYTF
TRBV12-2	.	TRBJ2-1	.	TGTGCAAGTCGCTTAGGGACTAGCGGGAAAAGGTCCTACAATGAGCAGTTCTTC	CASRLGTSGKRSYNEQFF
TRBV10-3	TRBD1	TRBJ1-1	.	TGTGCCATCAGTGAGCCAACCCTGGACAGGGGGACTGAAGCTTTCTTT	CAISEPTLDRGTEAFF
TRBV27	.	TRBJ2-7	.	TGTGCCAGCAGTGCGCGGACTGGAGGGCAGTACTTC	CASSARTGGQYF
TRBV9	.	TRBJ1-2	.	TGTGCCAGCAGCGTAGATAGCAGCCCCTATGGCTACACCTTC	CASSVDSSPYGYTF
TRBV10-3	TRBD1	TRBJ1-5	.	TGTGCCATCAGTGAGGGGACAGGGGGAAGGGTTCAGCCCCAGCATTTT	CAISEGTGGRVQPQHF
TRBV29-1	.	TRBJ2-2	once	TGCAGCGGGAAACAGGGTACCGGGGAGCTGTTTTTT	CSGKQGTGELFF
TRBV5-1	.	TRBJ2-7	.	TGCGCCAGCAGGCCAGGGGTGAGGCCTACGGAGCAGTACTTC	CASRPGVRPTEQYF
TRBV9	TRBD2	TRBJ2-1	.	TGTGCCAGCAGCGTAGAGGGGACTACAGATCGGGGTGAGCAGTTCTTC	CASSVEGTTDRGEQFF
TRBV30	.	TRBJ1-6	few	TGTGCCTGGAGTGTCGGTTCACCCCTCCACTTT	CAWSVGSPLHF
TRBV19	TRBD2	TRBJ2-1	few	TGTGCCAGTAGTATAGATGTGCTAGCGGGAGAGGATGAGCAGTTCTTC	CASSIDVLAGEDEQFF
TRBV29-1	TRBD1	TRBJ2-7	.	TGCAGCGTAGGGGACAGTCTATACGAGCAGTACTTC	CSVGDSLYEQYF
TRBV28	.	TRBJ1-6	.	TGTGCCAGCGGCTCCTATGCAGGATCACCCCTCCACTTT	CASGSYAGSPLHF
TRBV27	TRBD1	TRBJ1-2	.	TGTGCCAGCAGTTTATCCGGAACAGGGGGCTATGGCTACACCTTC	CASSLSGTGGYGYTF
TRBV27	TRBD1	TRBJ2-7	.	TGTGCCAGCGGGGGACAGGGAACCCACGAGCAGTACTTC	CASGGQGTHEQYF
TRBV7-2	.	TRBJ1-2	once	TGTGCCAGCAGCTTAGAGGATCGGTGGAGCAGCTATGGCTACACCTTC	CASSLEDRWSSYGYTF
TRBV4-3	TRBD1	TRBJ2-7	few	TGCGCCAGCAGCCAAGAAGTTGTTGGGGACAGGGGTTACGAGCAGTACTTC	CASSQEVVGDRGYEQYF
TRBV5-6	TRBD1	TRBJ1-2	.	TGTGCCAGCAGCCCCGAGGGGACAGTTCATAACTATGGCTACACCTTC	CASSPEGTVHNYGYTF
TRBV28	.	TRBJ1-1	.	TGTGCCAGCAGTTTTACCCTATCGAACACTGAAGCTTTCTTT	CASSFTLSNTEAFF
TRBV6-1	TRBD2	TRBJ2-1	.	TGTGCCAGCAGTGAGGGCGGGGACTACTACTACAATGAGCAGTTCTTC	CASSEGGDYYYNEQFF
TRBV7-9	TRBD1	TRBJ2-4	.	TGTGCCAGCAGCCGCGGACAGGGGGTGTACATTCAGTACTTC	CASSRGQGVYIQYF
TRBV27	TRBD2	TRBJ2-7	few	TGTGCCAGCAAAAAGGAGGGAGGGTGGGATTGGCAGTACTTC	CASKKEGGWDWQYF
TRBV3-1/TRBV3-2	.	TRBJ2-7	.	TGTGCCAGCAGCCAACCTTCCTACGAGCAGTACTTC	CASSQPSYEQYF
TRBV9	TRBD2	TRBJ2-3	few	TGTGCCAGCAGCGGGGAGCGGGAAGGGAGATCCACAGATACGCAGTATTTT	CASSGEREGRSTDTQYF
TRBV28	TRBD1	TRBJ2-7	.	TGTGCCAGCAGTTCCGGACAGGGTTTCCACGAGCAGTACTTC	CASSSGQGFHEQYF
TRBV11-2	TRBD1	TRBJ2-7	.	TGTGCCAGCAGCTTAGATCCAGGGACAGCCTCCTACGAGCAGTACTTC	CASSLDPGTASYEQYF
TRBV19	.	TRBJ1-2	once	TGTGCCAGTAGTCCTACAGGTATCTATGGCTACACCTTC	CASSPTGIYGYTF
TRBV6-6	.	TRBJ1-6	few	TGTGCCAGCAGTTACTCCTCAGAAAATTCACCCCTCCACTTT	CASSYSSENSPLHF
TRBV7-2	TRBD2	TRBJ2-2	few	TGTGCCAGCAGGGGGCCGAGGGGAGGGTCGAACACCGGGGAGCTGTTTTTT	CASRGPRGGSNTGELFF
TRBV5-1	.	TRBJ2-1	.	TGCGCCAGCAGCTTGCGCGGGGCCAATTCCTACAATGAGCAGTTCTTC	CASSLRGANSYNEQFF
TRBV29-1	TRBD1	TRBJ2-5	.	TGCAGCGGCACGCCTCCGGGACAGGGATTAGAGACCCAGTACTTC	CSGTPPGQGLETQYF
TRBV9	.	TRBJ2-3	.	TGTGCCAGCAGCGCGGACAGTGGAAATACGCAGTATTTT	CASSADSGNTQYF
TRBV10-3	TRBD2	TRBJ2-3	.	TGTGCCATCAGTCGGGGGGTGGATACGCAGTATTTT	CAISRGVDTQYF
TRBV3-1/TRBV3-2	TRBD1	TRBJ2-1	once	TGTGCCAGCAGTCGGGGACAGGGTTCCTACAATGAGCAGTTCTTC	CASSRGQGSYNEQFF
TRBV3-1/TRBV3-2	TRBD2	TRBJ2-3	.	TGTGCCAGCAGCCAAGGACTAGCGGGAAGCACAGATACGCAGTATTTT	CASSQGLAGSTDTQYF
TRBV6-5	.	TRBJ2-7	.	TGTGCCAGCAGTTACATGGCAGGCTCCTACGAGCAGTACTTC	CASSYMAGSYEQYF
TRBV9	TRBD1	TRBJ2-2	.	TGTGCCAGCAGCGTAGCGGACAGGGGGTGGACCGGGGAGCTGTTTTTT	CASSVADRGWTGELFF
TRBV2	TRBD1	TRBJ2-5	.	TGTGCCAGCAGGGTGGGGACAGTAAACCAAGAGACCCAGTACTTC	CASRVGTVNQETQYF
TRBV7-9	.	TRBJ2-7	.	TGTGCCAGCAGCTTACAGGTGGCGACCTCCTACGAGCAGTACTTC	CASSLQVATSYEQYF
TRBV4-3	.	TRBJ2-4	.	TGCGCCAGCAGCCAAGGAGGCGGCACCAAAAACATTCAGTACTTC	CASSQGGGTKNIQYF
TRBV5-1	TRBD1	TRBJ1-3	.	TGCGCCAGCAGCATGGGACAGGCCGGAAACACCATATATTTT	CASSMGQAGNTIYF
TRBV28	TRBD1	TRBJ1-1	.	TGTGCCAGTACCTCTCGGGAGACAGGGCTCACTGAAGCTTTCTTT	CASTSRETGLTEAFF
TRBV10-3	TRBD1	TRBJ2-2	.	TGTGCCATCAGTGAATCCGGGACAGGGAAGACGATCGGGGAGCTGTTTTTT	CAISESGTGKTIGELFF
TRBV12-3/TRBV12-4	.	TRBJ2-2	once	TGTGCCAGCAGTTTCGGGGACGGGGAGCTGTTTTTT	CASSFGDGELFF
TRBV7-2	TRBD1	TRBJ2-2	.	TGTGCCAGCAGCCCACAGGGGATCACCGGGGAGCTGTTTTTT	CASSPQGITGELFF
TRBV3-1/TRBV3-2	.	TRBJ1-5	.	TGTGCCAGCAGCCCTCCCGGGGGTAACCAGCCCCAGCATTTT	CASSPPGGNQPQHF
TRBV30	.	TRBJ1-1	.	TGTGCCTGGAAAAGGGCCATACAAGCGGGAACTGAAGCTTTCTTT	CAWKRAIQAGTEAFF
TRBV24-1	.	TRBJ1-5	.	TGTGCCACCAGTGCTGTATCTAGCAATCAGCCCCAGCATTTT	CATSAVSSNQPQHF
TRBV19	.	TRBJ1-1	few	TGTGCCAGTAGTCTCTACGTAGGGGCTAACACTGAAGCTTTCTTT	CASSLYVGANTEAFF
TRBV28	TRBD2	TRBJ2-7	.	TGTGCCAGCAGAGGACTAGCGGGAAACGAGCAGTACTTC	CASRGLAGNEQYF
TRBV28	TRBD2	TRBJ2-7	.	TGTGCCAGCACCTCGGGTAGCGGGACCTACGAGCAGTACTTC	CASTSGSGTYEQYF
TRBV29-1	.	TRBJ1-2	once	TGCAGCGCCACGGCCGGGGGGCCCTTTGGCTACACCTTC	CSATAGGPFGYTF
TRBV28	.	TRBJ2-2	.	TGTGCCAGCAGGAACAGGGTAGCCGGGGAGCTGTTTTTT	CASRNRVAGELFF